What follows describes a single T cell receptor beta chain. The antigen remains undetermined. This entry is derived from a study of T-cell reconstitution after alpha-beta-depleted transplantation in children. TCRbeta library preparation incorporated unique molecular identifiers. TCRdb called the PCR reads again in MiXCR, with one record for every CDR3 protein. The table includes 750,000 to 950,000 distinct CDR3 sequences, less than 20% detected once. Overall study results and limits: About two months after transplant, alpha-beta T cells reportedly came from several hundred expanded graft clones. The origin of high day-60 TCRbeta diversity in some patients lay in surviving recipient T cells and thymic progenitors.

This CDR3 has 14 amino acids. Germline lookup yields CDR1 LGHNT and CDR2 FRNRAP. Trimming removed 2 bases at V and 2 bases at J, with 9 bases between. This TCR was sampled from a male patient between 5 and 17 years old who had a stem cell transplant for acute lymphoblastic leukemia, so the T cells may come from the graft donor. Here the sequenced sample was PBMCs, mostly from graft donor cells, taken 360 days after TCRalphabeta/CD19-depleted stem cell transplant. The genes are TRBV12-5 and TRBJ2-5; D perhaps matches TRBD2 (6 bases). The CDR3: CASGLRDSQETQYF. The CDR3 DNA reads TGTGCTAGTGGTTTGCGGGACTCACAAGAGACCCAGTACTTC. The full variable domain, its missing parts supplied by reference TRBV12-5 and TRBJ2-5, is DARVTQTPRHKVTEMGQEVTMRCQPILGHNTVFWYRQTMMQGLELLAYFRNRAPLDDSGMPKDRFSAEMPDATLATLKIQPSEPRDSAVYFCASGLRDSQETQYFGPGTRLLVL.